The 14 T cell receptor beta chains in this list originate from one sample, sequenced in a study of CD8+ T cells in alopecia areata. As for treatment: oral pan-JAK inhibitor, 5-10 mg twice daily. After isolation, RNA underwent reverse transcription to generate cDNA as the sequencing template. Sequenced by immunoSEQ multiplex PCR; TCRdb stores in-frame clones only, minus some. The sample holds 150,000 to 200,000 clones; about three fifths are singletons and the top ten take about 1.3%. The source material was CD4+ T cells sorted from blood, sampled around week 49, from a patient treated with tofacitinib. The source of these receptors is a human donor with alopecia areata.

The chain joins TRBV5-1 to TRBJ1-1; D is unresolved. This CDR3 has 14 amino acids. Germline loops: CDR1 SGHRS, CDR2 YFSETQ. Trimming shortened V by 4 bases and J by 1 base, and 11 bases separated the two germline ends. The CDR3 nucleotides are TGCGCCAGCAGCCCGGCGGGGTCGAACACTGAAGCTTTCTTT. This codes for CASSPAGSNTEAFF.

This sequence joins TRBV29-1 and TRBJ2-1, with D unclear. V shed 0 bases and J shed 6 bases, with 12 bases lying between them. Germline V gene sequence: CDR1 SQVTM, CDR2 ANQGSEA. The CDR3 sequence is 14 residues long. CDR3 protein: CSVEDGRVPNEQFF. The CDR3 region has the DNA TGCAGCGTTGAAGATGGTCGGGTTCCCAATGAGCAGTTCTTC.

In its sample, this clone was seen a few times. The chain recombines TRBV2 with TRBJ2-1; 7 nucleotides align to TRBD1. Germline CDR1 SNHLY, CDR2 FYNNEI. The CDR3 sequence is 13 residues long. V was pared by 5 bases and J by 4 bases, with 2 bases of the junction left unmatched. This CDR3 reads CASSSGQYNEQFF. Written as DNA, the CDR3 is TGTGCCAGCAGTTCGGGACAGTACAATGAGCAGTTCTTC.

CDR3 region: CASSNIDRDFYEQYF. CDR3 coding DNA: TGTGCCAGCAGCAACATTGACAGGGATTTCTACGAGCAGTACTTC. The V gene is TRBV5-6, the J gene TRBJ2-7, with 7 nucleotides matching TRBD1. Germline V gene data show CDR1 as SGHDT and CDR2 as YYEEEE. With V trimmed by 4 bases and J by 3 bases, 10 bases remained unmatched. This CDR3 has 15 residues.

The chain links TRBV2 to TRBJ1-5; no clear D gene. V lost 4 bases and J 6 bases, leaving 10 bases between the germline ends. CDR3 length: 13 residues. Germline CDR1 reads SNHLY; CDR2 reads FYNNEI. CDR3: CASSGFSGQPQHF. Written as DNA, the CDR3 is TGTGCCAGCAGTGGATTTTCTGGTCAGCCCCAGCATTTT.

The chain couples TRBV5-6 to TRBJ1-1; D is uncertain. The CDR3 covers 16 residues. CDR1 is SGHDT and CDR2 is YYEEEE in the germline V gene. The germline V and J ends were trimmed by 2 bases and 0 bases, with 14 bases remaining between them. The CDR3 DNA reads TGTGCCAGCAGCTTTACGGAGATTAGTATGAACACTGAAGCTTTCTTT. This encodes CASSFTEISMNTEAFF.

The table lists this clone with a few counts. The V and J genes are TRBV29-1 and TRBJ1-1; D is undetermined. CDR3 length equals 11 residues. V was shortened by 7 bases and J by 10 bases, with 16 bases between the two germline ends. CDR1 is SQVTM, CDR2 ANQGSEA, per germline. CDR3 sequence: CSGQVLDGAFF. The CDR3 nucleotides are TGCAGCGGGCAAGTATTGGATGGAGCTTTCTTT.

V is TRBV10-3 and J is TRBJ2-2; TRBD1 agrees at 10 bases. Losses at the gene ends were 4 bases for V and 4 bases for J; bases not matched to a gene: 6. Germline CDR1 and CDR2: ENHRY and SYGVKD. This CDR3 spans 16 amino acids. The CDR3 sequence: CAISADRGRITGELFF. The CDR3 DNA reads TGTGCCATCAGTGCAGACAGGGGGCGAATCACCGGGGAGCTGTTTTTT.

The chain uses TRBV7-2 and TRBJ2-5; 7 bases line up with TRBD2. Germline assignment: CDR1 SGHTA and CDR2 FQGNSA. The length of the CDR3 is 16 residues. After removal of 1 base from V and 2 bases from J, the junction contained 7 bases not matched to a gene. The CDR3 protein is CASSLDGRRGQETQYF. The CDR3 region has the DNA TGTGCCAGCAGCTTAGACGGGAGGAGGGGTCAAGAGACCCAGTACTTC.

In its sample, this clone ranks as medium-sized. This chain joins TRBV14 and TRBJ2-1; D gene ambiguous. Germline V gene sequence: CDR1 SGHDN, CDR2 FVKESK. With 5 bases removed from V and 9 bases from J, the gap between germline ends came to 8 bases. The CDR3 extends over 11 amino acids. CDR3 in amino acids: CASSSYAEQFF. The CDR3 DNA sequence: TGTGCCAGCAGCTCGTATGCTGAGCAGTTCTTC.

CDR3 in DNA: TGCAGCGTTGAAGCCCGAGCCGGGGGGCATGGCACTGAAGCTTTCTTT. It yields the protein CSVEARAGGHGTEAFF. J is TRBJ1-1 and V is TRBV29-1; the D gene is possibly TRBD1 (6 bases). Trimming left V 1 base short and J 4 bases short, with 19 bases between. The CDR3 consists of 16 residues. The V gene's germline CDR1 is SQVTM and CDR2 ANQGSEA. The full variable domain, rest sourced from reference TRBV29-1 and TRBJ1-1, is SAVISQKPSRDICQRGTSLTIQCQVDSQVTMMFWYRQQPGQSLTLIATANQGSEATYESGFVIDKFPISRPNLTFSTLTVSNMSPEDSSIYLCSVEARAGGHGTEAFFGQGTRLTVV.

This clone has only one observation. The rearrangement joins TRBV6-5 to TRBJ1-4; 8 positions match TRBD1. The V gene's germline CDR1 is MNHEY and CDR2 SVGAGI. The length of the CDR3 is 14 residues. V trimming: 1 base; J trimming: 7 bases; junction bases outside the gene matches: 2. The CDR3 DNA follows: TGTGCCAGCAGTTACTTGGGACAGGCTGAAAAACTGTTTTTT. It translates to CASSYLGQAEKLFF.

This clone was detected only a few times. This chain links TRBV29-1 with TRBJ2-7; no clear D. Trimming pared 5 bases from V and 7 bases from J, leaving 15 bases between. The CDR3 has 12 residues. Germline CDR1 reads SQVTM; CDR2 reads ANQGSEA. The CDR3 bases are TGCAGCGTTTACTCCCCAAAGAGTGAGCAGTACTTC. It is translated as CSVYSPKSEQYF.

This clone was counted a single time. The CDR3 DNA sequence: TGTGCCAGCACCCAAAGGACAGATACGCAGTATTTT. Residues: CASTQRTDTQYF. V gene TRBV6-6 combines with J gene TRBJ2-3; no clear D. Trimming took 7 bases from V and 3 from J, leaving 8 bases between them. The CDR3 is made up of 12 amino acids. In germline, CDR1 is MNHNY, CDR2 SVGAGI (reference sequence).